This T cell receptor beta chain was observed in a study of cytomegalovirus exposure and HLA in healthy donors. Overall study findings and caveats: It was taken for granted in presence/absence analyses that sequencing depth across donors was roughly uniform.

Healthy donors of bone marrow made up the group. There are 14 residues in the CDR3. The germline V gene has CDR1 SGHRS and CDR2 YFSETQ. V lost 3 bases to trimming and J lost 7 bases, with 16 bases between them. A multiplex PCR was run with 60 Vbeta primers and 13 Jbeta primers. Method: immunoSEQ multiplex PCR; TCRdb's copy keeps in-frame clones and lacks some. Of some 120,000 clones in the sample, 70% to 75% are singletons; the top ten hold about 1.6%. About this clone: Its matching antigen is unknown.

The sequencing sample was made of PBMCs. The TCR originated in a woman aged 18-29 years in good health and CMV-seronegative. V and J are TRBV5-1 and TRBJ1-2; possibly TRBD1 for D (5 bases). This CDR3 is CASSWGDGDPGYTF. The DNA of the CDR3 is TGCGCCAGCAGCTGGGGGGATGGGGATCCTGGCTACACCTTC.